This TCR beta chain was sequenced for a study of T cells in Graves' hyperthyroidism and ophthalmopathy. This CDR3 contains 13 residues. Trimming took 1 base from V and 3 from J, leaving 7 bases between them. Looked up from germline, CDR1 is KGHSH and CDR2 is LQKENI. RNA transcripts gave rise to amplified TCR beta CDR3 regions. The primer set for the first-round RT-PCR of the TCR CDR3 was HTBI. In TCRdb, the multiplex PCR reads were re-called with MiXCR into one record per CDR3 protein. The sample comprises fewer than 650,000 distinct CDR3 sequences, 13% to 15% of which are singletons, and 6.5% to 9% rests with the top ten. This clonotype was picked up many times.

This clonotype originated in a woman between 18 and 29 years old with Graves' ophthalmopathy. This rearrangement joins TRBV18 to TRBJ2-7; D is ambiguous. Input material: blood. The CDR3 DNA is TGTGCCAGCTCACCACGTTCTATCTACGAGCAGTACTTC. Translation: CASSPRSIYEQYF.